The next 31 T cell receptor beta chains were all read from a single sample in a study of early T cells in non-severe SARS-CoV-2 infection. TCRdb itself ran the 5' RACE reads through MiXCR, one entry per CDR3 protein. Of 30,000 to 40,000 distinct CDR3 sequences in the sample, more than 4.5% were seen once. Here the sequenced sample was whole blood, taken at baseline. Source of these receptors: an adult who was a healthcare worker with PCR-confirmed SARS-CoV-2 infection or an uninfected control (not recorded which).

The table lists this clonotype with many counts. The chain employs TRBV6-5 and TRBJ2-7; weak D call: TRBD2 (5 bases). The CDR3 is made up of 13 amino acids. Germline assignment: CDR1 MNHEY and CDR2 SVGAGI. V was trimmed by 6 bases and J by 4 bases, leaving 13 bases between them. The CDR3 reads CASSPGIQYEQYV. In DNA form, the CDR3 reads TGTGCCAGCAGCCCGGGGATACAGTACGAGCAGTACGTC.

V and J are TRBV19 and TRBJ2-5, with 8 bases identical to TRBD2. V was clipped by 5 bases and J by 4 bases; unmatched bases: 9. Germline assignment: CDR1 LNHDA and CDR2 SQIVND (reference sequence). The CDR3 totals 15 residues. The CDR3 sequence is CASSFSREARETQYF. CDR3 DNA sequence: TGTGCCAGTAGTTTCTCGCGGGAGGCTCGAGAGACCCAGTACTTC.

In its sample, this clonotype was seen many times. The rearrangement links TRBV21-1 to TRBJ2-3; TRBD2 is the table's D call and was not checked against the DNA. TRBV21-1 is designated a pseudogene. The CDR3 extends over 20 amino acids. The CDR3 DNA follows: TGTGCCAGCAGCCCGCGGGACAATGGTGATAGGACTAGCCCCACAGATACGCAGTATTTT. Its translation: CASSPRDNGDRTSPTDTQYF.

This clonotype was picked up many times. The chain recombines TRBV5-6 with TRBJ2-1, with 8 bases lining up with TRBD1. Losses at the gene ends were 1 base for V and 7 bases for J; bases not matched to a gene: 7. The CDR3 has 15 residues. CDR1 and CDR2 (germline): SGHDT, YYEEEE. The CDR3 DNA reads as TGTGCCAGCAGCTTGTTGGGTGACAGGGGTAATGAGCAGTTCTTC. The encoded protein is CASSLLGDRGNEQFF. Full variable domain (remainder filled in from reference TRBV5-6 and TRBJ2-1): DAGVTQSPTHLIKTRGQQVTLRCSPKSGHDTVSWYQQALGQGPQFIFQYYEEEERQRGNFPDRFSGHQFPNYSSELNVNALLLGDSALYLCASSLLGDRGNEQFFGPGTRLTVL.

This clonotype was found many times. This CDR3 is CASSGLAKDTQYF. CDR3 nucleotides: TGCGCCAGCAGTGGATTGGCAAAAGATACGCAGTATTTT. The chain combines TRBV5-1 with TRBJ2-3; D unresolved. Trimming pared 5 bases from V and 5 bases from J, leaving 12 bases between. This CDR3 region has 13 residues. CDR1 and CDR2 (germline): SGHRS, YFSETQ.

This clonotype was seen at least ten times. V usage is TRBV20-1 and J usage is TRBJ2-6; tentatively, D is TRBD1 (5 bases). Trimming pared 5 bases from V and 3 bases from J, leaving 14 bases between. Looked up from germline, CDR1 is DFQATT and CDR2 is SNEGSKA (reference sequence). This CDR3 is built from 15 residues. The CDR3 sequence is CSAGVAGHGANVLTF. For the CDR3, the DNA is TGCAGTGCTGGCGTGGCAGGGCATGGGGCCAACGTCCTGACTTTC.

This clonotype came up many times. The chain combines TRBV6-6 with TRBJ2-1, with D possibly TRBD2 on 6 matching bases. Germline V gene lookup returns CDR1 MNHNY and CDR2 SVGAGI (reference sequence). The CDR3 contains 14 residues. V lost 6 bases, J lost 3 bases, and 12 bases lay in between. In DNA form, the CDR3 reads TGTGCCAGCAGCCCCCCCGGGGGCTACAATGAGCAGTTCTTC. Translated, it gives CASSPPGGYNEQFF.

At least ten counts were recorded for this clonotype. The chain is built from TRBV6-5 and TRBJ1-3; D possibly corresponds to TRBD1 (5 bases). The germline V gene encodes CDR1 MNHEY and CDR2 SVGAGI. This CDR3 comprises 14 residues. V was clipped by 6 bases and J by 0 bases, with 9 bases between them. CDR3 loop: CASRATVSGNTIYF. The CDR3 region has the DNA TGTGCCAGCAGAGCGACAGTCTCTGGAAACACCATATATTTT.

This clonotype was counted at least ten times. The J gene is TRBJ2-5, the V gene TRBV19, with D possibly matching TRBD2 (6 bases). V lost 5 bases and J lost 2, with 12 bases in between. The CDR3 spans 14 residues. Germline CDR1 reads LNHDA; CDR2 reads SQIVND (reference sequence). Here the CDR3 DNA reads TGTGCCAGTAGTGTATGGCGGGATCAAGAGACCCAGTACTTC. As protein: CASSVWRDQETQYF. Full variable domain (missing parts from reference TRBV19 and TRBJ2-5): DGGITQSPKYLFRKEGQNVTLSCEQNLNHDAMYWYRQDPGQGLRLIYYSQIVNDFQKGDIAEGYSVSREKKESFPLTVTSAQKNPTAFYLCASSVWRDQETQYFGPGTRLLVL.

J is TRBJ2-3 and V is TRBV5-1, with 7 bases fitting TRBD1. This CDR3 has 15 amino acids. The germline V gene has CDR1 SGHRS and CDR2 YFSETQ. The junction had 5 bases not matched to a gene; V was cut back by 0 bases and J by 4 bases. CDR3 sequence (DNA): TGCGCCAGCAGCTTGGGACAGGGACCGGCAGATACGCAGTATTTT. Amino acid sequence: CASSLGQGPADTQYF.

This clonotype occurred many times. CDR3 DNA sequence: TGTGCCAGCAGTTACAAGGACAGGGTGGGAAATGAGCAGTTCTTC. Translated, it gives CASSYKDRVGNEQFF. This chain joins TRBV6-2 or TRBV6-3 and TRBJ2-1; TRBD1 aligns across 8 bases. The CDR3 is 15 amino acids. V gave up 2 bases and J gave up 7 bases; unmatched junction bases: 7. Germline loops: CDR1 MNHEY, CDR2 SVGEGT.

In this sample, this clonotype turned up many times. V is TRBV30 and J is TRBJ2-3; D might be TRBD2 (6 bases). The CDR3 is 14 residues long. Germline lookup yields CDR1 GTSNPN and CDR2 SVGIG (reference sequence). V lost 4 bases and J 0 bases, leaving 11 bases between the germline ends. DNA of the CDR3: TGTGCCTGGATAAGGGGACTGAGCACAGATACGCAGTATTTT. Translated: CAWIRGLSTDTQYF.

The table lists this clonotype with many counts. This rearrangement joins TRBV11-2 to TRBJ1-1; the D is unclear. Per the germline V gene, CDR1 is SGHAT and CDR2 is FQNNGV. The CDR3 has 14 residues. Trimming removed 5 bases from V and 7 bases from J, with 17 bases in between. The CDR3 protein is CASSATYPGSEAFF. The CDR3 DNA follows: TGTGCCAGCAGCGCGACATACCCGGGCAGTGAAGCTTTCTTT.

In its sample, this clonotype was seen many times. The chain has TRBV18 and TRBJ1-1; D remains ambiguous. This CDR3 has 14 residues. The V end was cut by 2 bases, the J end by 0 bases, with 7 bases between. CDR1 and CDR2 from the germline V gene are KGHSH and LQKENI. CDR3 bases: TGTGCCAGCTCACCATCAATCATGAACACTGAAGCTTTCTTT. Its translation: CASSPSIMNTEAFF.

This clonotype was recorded many times. This chain connects TRBV7-8 to TRBJ2-3, with D perhaps TRBD1 (5 bases). The germline CDR1 and CDR2 sequences are SGHVS and FQNEAQ. V lost 3 bases to trimming and J lost 0 bases, with 16 bases between them. This CDR3 has 17 amino acids. Here the CDR3 DNA reads TGTGCCAGCAGCTTCGACAGCGCTCAAAAAAGCACAGATACGCAGTATTTT. Amino acid sequence: CASSFDSAQKSTDTQYF.

The rearrangement joins TRBV20-1 to TRBJ2-3, with TRBD2 matching over 14 bases. This CDR3 region has 13 residues. The V gene end was trimmed by 6 bases and the J gene end by 10 bases; junction bases not matched to a gene: 6. Germline CDR1 and CDR2: DFQATT and SNEGSKA (reference sequence). In DNA, the CDR3 is TGCAGTGCCAAGACTAGCGGGAGGGGTGCGCAGTATTTT. Translated, it gives CSAKTSGRGAQYF.

A few counts support this clonotype. The chain is built from TRBV24-1 and TRBJ2-3; D could derive from TRBD1 or TRBD2 (5 bases each). Germline CDR1 KGHDR, CDR2 SFDVKD. V was trimmed by 4 bases and J by 0 bases, leaving 19 bases between them. CDR3 length: 18 residues. The CDR3 sequence is CATSDWDRWPTSTDTQYF. CDR3 coding DNA: TGTGCCACCAGTGACTGGGACCGATGGCCAACTAGCACAGATACGCAGTATTTT.

The rearrangement joins TRBV20-1 to TRBJ1-2, with TRBD1 matching over 10 bases. The germline gives CDR1 DFQATT, CDR2 SNEGSKA (reference sequence). J was trimmed by 4 bases and V by 6 bases; bases with no gene match: 11. This CDR3 spans 15 amino acids. CDR3 in DNA: TGCAGTGCCCCTACAGGACAGGGGGTTACCTATGGCTACACCTTC. Its protein product is CSAPTGQGVTYGYTF.

This clonotype was seen only a few times. This chain uses TRBV6-4 with TRBJ2-1; tentative D call: TRBD1 (5 bases). Trimming removed 6 bases from V and 0 bases from J, with 18 bases in between. This CDR3 region has 17 residues. The germline gives CDR1 MRHNA, CDR2 SNTAGT. DNA for the CDR3: TGTGCCAGCAGCGAAAAGTGGGGCCCTACCTCCTACAATGAGCAGTTCTTC. Translated: CASSEKWGPTSYNEQFF.

The chain carries TRBV5-1 and TRBJ2-5; D might be TRBD1 (6 bases). V was pared by 4 bases and J by 3 bases, with 13 bases between. Germline values: CDR1 SGHRS, CDR2 YFSETQ. The CDR3 has 14 residues. This CDR3 is CASSPTGRKETQYF. As DNA, the CDR3 is TGCGCCAGCAGCCCGACAGGCCGAAAAGAGACCCAGTACTTC.

This clonotype was counted between two and nine times. The chain employs TRBV20-1 and TRBJ2-5; 10 bases map to TRBD1. The J segment lost 5 bases and the V segment lost 6 bases, leaving 3 bases of the junction unmatched. This CDR3 comprises 12 residues. Germline V gene data show CDR1 as DFQATT and CDR2 as SNEGSKA (reference sequence). CDR3 DNA: TGCAGTGCCGCGGGACAGGGGGAGACCCAGTACTTC. Translating gives CSAAGQGETQYF.

The CDR3 coding sequence is TGTGCCAGCAGTCCGGTACTGGTACGGGGCGGCAATGAGCAGTTCTTC. The encoded protein is CASSPVLVRGGNEQFF. V gene TRBV6-2 or TRBV6-3 combines with J gene TRBJ2-1; D may correspond to TRBD1 or TRBD2 (5 bases each). V was trimmed by 5 bases and J by 6 bases, leaving 20 bases between them. Germline assignment: CDR1 MNHEY and CDR2 SVGEGT. The CDR3 contains 16 residues.

This clonotype was recorded a few times. V is TRBV12-3 or TRBV12-4 and J is TRBJ2-1, with TRBD2 identical over 7 bases. The CDR3 length is 15 residues. The V gene end was trimmed by 8 bases and the J gene end by 4 bases; junction bases not matched to a gene: 11. The CDR3 is CASARRGSRYNEQFF. CDR3 DNA: TGTGCCAGCGCACGGCGGGGGTCCCGGTACAATGAGCAGTTCTTC.

This clonotype was counted at least ten times. For the CDR3, the DNA is TGTGCCAGCAGCGGCGGACAGAGCTATGGCTACACCTTC. As protein: CASSGGQSYGYTF. The genes are TRBV7-9 and TRBJ1-2; maybe TRBD1 (6 bases). The CDR3 extends over 13 amino acids. V was pared by 5 bases and J by 4 bases, with 11 bases between. Per the germline V gene, CDR1 is SEHNR and CDR2 is FQNEAQ (reference sequence).

V is TRBV6-5 and J is TRBJ2-7; D unclear. In germline, CDR1 is MNHEY, CDR2 SVGAGI. V was clipped by 5 bases and J by 1 base, with 9 bases between them. This CDR3 comprises 13 residues. As DNA, the CDR3 is TGTGCCAGCAGTCGCGGACCATCCTACGAGCAGTACGTC. Residues: CASSRGPSYEQYV.

This clonotype was detected only a few times. The chain is built from TRBV2 and TRBJ1-1; TRBD1 agrees at 7 bases. This CDR3 spans 15 amino acids. After removal of 4 bases from V and 1 base from J, the junction contained 6 bases not matched to a gene. Germline assignment: CDR1 SNHLY and CDR2 FYNNEI. CDR3 residues: CASSGPGQKNTEAFF. DNA for the CDR3: TGTGCCAGCAGTGGCCCGGGACAGAAGAACACTGAAGCTTTCTTT.

This clonotype was counted many times. V and J are TRBV4-1 and TRBJ2-5; D is possibly TRBD2 (5 bases). In germline, CDR1 is MGHRA, CDR2 YSYEKL. The CDR3 runs 16 residues. Trimming stripped 4 bases from V and 1 base from J, with 16 bases between. The CDR3 is CASSPAGLGIQETQYF. The CDR3 DNA follows: TGCGCCAGCAGCCCGGCGGGTCTAGGGATCCAAGAGACCCAGTACTTC.

This clonotype was detected ten times or more. The chain is built from TRBV20-1 and TRBJ2-1, with TRBD2 identical over 12 bases. The CDR3 length is 15 residues. From germline, CDR1 is DFQATT and CDR2 SNEGSKA (reference sequence). V lost 0 bases to trimming and J lost 3 bases; unmatched junction nucleotides: 0. The CDR3 is CSAREGLAGYNEQFF. As DNA, the CDR3 is TGCAGTGCTAGAGAGGGACTAGCGGGCTACAATGAGCAGTTCTTC.

The chain carries TRBV14 and TRBJ1-1, with D possibly being TRBD1 (5 bases). There are 16 residues in the CDR3. Germline assignment: CDR1 SGHDN and CDR2 FVKESK. V was cut by 0 bases and J by 0 bases, with 11 bases left in between. The CDR3, as DNA: TGTGCCAGCAGCCAAGACGGGACGGGAATGAACACTGAAGCTTTCTTT. Protein product: CASSQDGTGMNTEAFF.

This clonotype came up many times. The chain joins TRBV12-3 or TRBV12-4 to TRBJ2-6; 8 positions match TRBD1. The V segment lost 4 bases and the J segment 4 bases; nucleotides outside the gene matches: 3. CDR3 length: 15 residues. CDR3 DNA sequence: TGTGCCAGCAGTTACAGGGGGTCCGGGGCCAACGTCCTGACTTTC. It yields the protein CASSYRGSGANVLTF.

This clonotype was detected only a few times. V and J are TRBV11-3 and TRBJ2-7; D is unresolved. The CDR3 totals 17 residues. From germline, CDR1 is SGHNT and CDR2 YENEEA. Trimming shortened V by 3 bases and J by 0 bases, and 18 bases separated the two germline ends. CDR3 sequence: CASSFTRCTLNSYEQYV. The CDR3 DNA reads TGTGCCAGCAGCTTTACCCGCTGCACGCTGAACTCCTACGAGCAGTACGTC.